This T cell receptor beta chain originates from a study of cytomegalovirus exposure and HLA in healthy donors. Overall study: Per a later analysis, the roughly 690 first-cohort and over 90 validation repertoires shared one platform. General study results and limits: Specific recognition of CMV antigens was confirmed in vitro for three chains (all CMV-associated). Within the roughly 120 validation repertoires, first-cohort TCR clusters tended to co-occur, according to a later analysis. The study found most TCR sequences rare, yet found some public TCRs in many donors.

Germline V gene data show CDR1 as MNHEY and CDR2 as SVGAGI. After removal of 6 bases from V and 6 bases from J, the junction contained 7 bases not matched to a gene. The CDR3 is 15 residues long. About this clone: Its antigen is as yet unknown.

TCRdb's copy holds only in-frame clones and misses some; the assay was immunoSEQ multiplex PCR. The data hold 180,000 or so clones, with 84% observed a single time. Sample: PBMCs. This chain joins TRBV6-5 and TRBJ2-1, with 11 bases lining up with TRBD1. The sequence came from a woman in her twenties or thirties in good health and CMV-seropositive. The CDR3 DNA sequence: TGTGCCAGCAGCTCGGGACAGGGGGTCATCAATGAGCAGTTCTTC. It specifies CASSSGQGVINEQFF.